Reported below is one T cell receptor (beta chain). Its antigen is still unknown. Primers for the PCR totalled 60 Vbeta and 13 Jbeta. The assay was immunoSEQ multiplex PCR, and TCRdb's table has in-frame clones only and misses some. The data show 140,000 to 150,000 clones, about 80% seen once. This record belongs to a study of cytomegalovirus exposure and HLA in healthy donors. This CDR3 has 14 amino acids. Unmatched junction bases numbered 2, after V lost 1 base and J lost 4 bases. CDR1 and CDR2 from the germline V gene are GTSNPN and SVGIG (reference sequence). Study findings and constraints: About 87% or about 30% of the time was how often most TCR beta V segments were productive, according to an earlier analysis.

The chain carries TRBV30 and TRBJ2-1; 9 bases line up with TRBD2. This sequence originates from a woman aged 55-70 years in good health and CMV-seropositive. Input material: PBMCs. CDR3 nucleotide sequence: TGTGCCTGGAGTGGACTAGCGGATTACAATGAGCAGTTCTTC. Its translation: CAWSGLADYNEQFF.